This T cell receptor (beta chain) is drawn from a study of tumor-infiltrating lymphocytes in primary liver carcinoma. The source material, roughly 18-33 mg of unsorted bulk tissue, was used to co-extract RNA and DNA. Germline assignment: CDR1 LNHDA and CDR2 SQIVND (reference sequence). The CDR3 covers 16 residues. For this clonotype: This clone may be a read error of a much larger clone one base away.

The researchers produced TCR beta cDNA from roughly 500 ng total RNA with a constant-region primer. Slightly modified ARM-PCR served as the procedure for the TCR beta libraries. These libraries came from three rounds of nested multiplex PCR. The first two PCR rounds, around 11 cycles each, used TRBV1-TRBV30 forward primers and a C-beta reverse primer. TCRdb reanalysed the multiplex PCR reads using MiXCR and keeps one entry per CDR3 protein. The repertoire includes about 200,000 distinct CDR3 sequences, around four fifths of them detected once, and roughly 20% sits in the top ten. The TCR sequence derives from a man in his forties or fifties with primary liver carcinoma and hepatitis B virus infection. Sequenced input: tumor tissue from primary liver carcinoma. The chain recombines TRBV19 with TRBJ1-5; D unclear. The CDR3 DNA reads TGTGGCAGTACCACCTCGGACTTCCATAGCAATCAGCCCCAGCATTTT. Translating it yields CGSTTSDFHSNQPQHF.